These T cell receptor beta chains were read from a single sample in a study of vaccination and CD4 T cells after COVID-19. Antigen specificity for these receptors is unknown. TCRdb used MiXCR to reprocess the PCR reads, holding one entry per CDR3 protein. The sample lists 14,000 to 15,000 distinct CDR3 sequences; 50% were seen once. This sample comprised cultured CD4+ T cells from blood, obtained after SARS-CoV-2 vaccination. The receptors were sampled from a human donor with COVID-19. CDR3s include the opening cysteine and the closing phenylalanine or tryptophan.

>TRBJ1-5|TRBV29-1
CSVARGSNQPQHF
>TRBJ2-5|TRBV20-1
CSAISGTSGQETQYF
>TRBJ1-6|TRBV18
CASSPSRTYNSPLHF
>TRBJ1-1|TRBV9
CASSSRTGIRFTEAFF
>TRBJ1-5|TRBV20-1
CSARAGQPSNQPQHF
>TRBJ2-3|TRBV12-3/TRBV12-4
CASGGRHTDTQYF
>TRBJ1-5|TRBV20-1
CSAVQGANQPQHF
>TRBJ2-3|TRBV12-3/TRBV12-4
CASSLIRLLSTDTQYF
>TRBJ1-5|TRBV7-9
CASSATTGRLGSNQPQHF
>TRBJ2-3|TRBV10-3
CAISPGTGAGDTQYF
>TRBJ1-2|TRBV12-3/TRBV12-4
CASSLETGNGYTF
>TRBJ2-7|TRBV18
CASSRGQGASYEQYF
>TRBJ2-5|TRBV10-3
CAASGTSGGKRSETQYF
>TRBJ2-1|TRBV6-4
CASSDSTGYKQFF
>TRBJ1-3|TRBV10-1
CASSDLLQGWSRNTIYF
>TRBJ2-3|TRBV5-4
CASSLGQGSSTDTQYF
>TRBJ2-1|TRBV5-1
CASSSAETYNEQFF
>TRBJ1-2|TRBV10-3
CAISAIRAKLDGYTF
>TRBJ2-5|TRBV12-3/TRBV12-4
CASSTRTSGGGETQYF
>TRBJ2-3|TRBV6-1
CASSETSGGNTQYF
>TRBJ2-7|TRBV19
CASSIEGTGNYEQYF
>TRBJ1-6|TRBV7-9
CASSLGEGYSRLHF
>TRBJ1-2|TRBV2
CASSESGGNYGYTF
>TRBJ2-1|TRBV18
CASSPILAGRRSYNEQFF
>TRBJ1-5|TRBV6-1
CASSPAGGTQPQHF
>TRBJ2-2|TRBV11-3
CASSLRGDLSAGELFF
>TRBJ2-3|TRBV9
CASSPGTKDTQYF
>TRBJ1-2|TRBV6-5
CASSLGGASYGYTF
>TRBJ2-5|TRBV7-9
CASSLKTPYQETQYF
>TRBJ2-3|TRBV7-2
CASNPSGGATDTQYF
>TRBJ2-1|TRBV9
CASSVEGVGKYNEQFF
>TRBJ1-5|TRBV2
CASSAGEMYQPQHF
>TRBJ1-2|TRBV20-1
CSANQPSGRANYGYTF
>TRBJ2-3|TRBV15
CATSRAGGGDTQYF
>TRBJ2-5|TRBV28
CASRGSSLRLQETQYF
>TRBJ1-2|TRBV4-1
CASSQDPGGTNYGYTF
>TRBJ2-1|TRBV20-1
CSARLAGGRSEQFF
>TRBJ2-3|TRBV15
CATSRGGPSTDTQYF
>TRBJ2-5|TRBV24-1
CATSGRGQTQYF
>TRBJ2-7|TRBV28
CASSPGAPYEQYF
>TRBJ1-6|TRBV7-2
CASSSRQSSESPLHF
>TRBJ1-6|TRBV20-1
CSARDNQEYNSPLHF
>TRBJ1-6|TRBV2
CASSVLGGTSPLHF
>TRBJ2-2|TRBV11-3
CASSFFRGTGELFF
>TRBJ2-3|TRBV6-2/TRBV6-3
CASSYESGRGHTDTQYF
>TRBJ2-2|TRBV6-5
CASSYPGGGGELFF
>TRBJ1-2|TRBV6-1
CASSAGTGLHGYTF
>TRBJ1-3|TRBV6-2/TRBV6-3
CASRPGVSSGNTIYF
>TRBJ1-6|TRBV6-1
CTSTPGKYSPLHF
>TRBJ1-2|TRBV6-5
CASSYSPITNYGYTF
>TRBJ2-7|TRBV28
CASIRTGGSNEQYF
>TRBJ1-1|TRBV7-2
CASSLKGAETEAFF
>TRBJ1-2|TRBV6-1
CASSERLNYGYTF
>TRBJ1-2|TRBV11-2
CASSLRRLGDGYTF
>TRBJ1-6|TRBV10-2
CASRRGEDSPLHF
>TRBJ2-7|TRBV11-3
CASSQTTGGAYEQYF